This TCR beta chain was sequenced in a study of glioma-infiltrating T cells after dendritic cell vaccination. Stated time point: after dendritic cell vaccination, including at tumor progression/relapse. The germline CDR1 and CDR2 sequences are LGHNA and YNFKEQ. This CDR3 comprises 15 residues. V dropped 3 bases and J dropped 5 bases, with 16 bases sitting between them. Data came from immunoSEQ multiplex PCR; TCRdb stores just in-frame clones and leaves some out. Of tens of thousands of clones listed, 80% to 85% are singletons. The specimen comprised blood, sampled after dendritic cell vaccination. The TCR sequence derives from a human donor with glioblastoma. The chain is built from TRBV4-2 and TRBJ1-1; maybe TRBD1 (6 bases). This CDR3 reads CASSQATGIRTEAFF. The CDR3 DNA reads TGTGCCAGCAGCCAGGCTACAGGGATCCGAACTGAAGCTTTCTTT.